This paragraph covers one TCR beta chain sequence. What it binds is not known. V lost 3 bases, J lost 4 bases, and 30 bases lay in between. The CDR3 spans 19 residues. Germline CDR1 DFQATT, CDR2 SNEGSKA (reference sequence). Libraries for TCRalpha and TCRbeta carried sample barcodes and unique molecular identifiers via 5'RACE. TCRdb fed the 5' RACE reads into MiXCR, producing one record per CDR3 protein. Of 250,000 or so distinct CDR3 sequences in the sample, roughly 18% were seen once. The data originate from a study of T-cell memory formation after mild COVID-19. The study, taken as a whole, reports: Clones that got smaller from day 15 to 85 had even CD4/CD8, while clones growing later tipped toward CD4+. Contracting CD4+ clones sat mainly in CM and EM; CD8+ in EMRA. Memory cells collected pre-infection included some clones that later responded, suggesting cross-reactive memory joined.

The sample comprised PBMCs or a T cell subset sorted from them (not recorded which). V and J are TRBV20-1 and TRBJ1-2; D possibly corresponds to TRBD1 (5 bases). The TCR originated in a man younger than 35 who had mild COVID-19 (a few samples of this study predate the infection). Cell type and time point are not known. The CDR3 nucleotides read TGCAGTGCTAGGTCCCCCGGGACCCCGCATAGGGTGCCCTTCTATGGCTACACCTTC. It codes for CSARSPGTPHRVPFYGYTF.